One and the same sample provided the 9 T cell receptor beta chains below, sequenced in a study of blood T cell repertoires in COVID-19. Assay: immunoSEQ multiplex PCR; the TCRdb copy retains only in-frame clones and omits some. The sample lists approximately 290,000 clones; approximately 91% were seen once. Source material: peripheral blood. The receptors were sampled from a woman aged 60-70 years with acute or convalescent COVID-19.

CDR3 nucleotide sequence: TGTGCCAGCATAACCGCGGACAGCTATAATTCACCCCTCCACTTT. It yields the protein CASITADSYNSPLHF. This chain uses TRBV6-6 with TRBJ1-6; possible D gene TRBD1, 6 bases. Trimming stripped 7 bases from V and 3 bases from J, with 13 bases between. The CDR3 is 15 amino acids. The germline CDR1 and CDR2 sequences are MNHNY and SVGAGI (reference sequence).

CDR3 sequence reads: CASSPRQAGGTEAFF. The CDR3 region has the DNA TGCGCCAGCAGCCCTAGACAGGCGGGGGGCACTGAAGCTTTCTTT. V gene TRBV5-1 combines with J gene TRBJ1-1, with D perhaps matching TRBD1 (6 bases). The CDR3 covers 15 residues. V was clipped by 4 bases and J by 4 bases, with 17 bases between them. Germline V lookup: CDR1 SGHRS, CDR2 YFSETQ.

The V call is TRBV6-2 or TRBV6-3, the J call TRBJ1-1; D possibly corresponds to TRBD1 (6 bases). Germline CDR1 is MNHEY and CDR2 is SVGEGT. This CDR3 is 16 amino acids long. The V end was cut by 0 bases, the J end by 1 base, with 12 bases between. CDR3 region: CASSYSPRGGNTEAFF. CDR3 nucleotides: TGTGCCAGCAGTTACTCGCCGAGGGGGGGGAACACTGAAGCTTTCTTT.

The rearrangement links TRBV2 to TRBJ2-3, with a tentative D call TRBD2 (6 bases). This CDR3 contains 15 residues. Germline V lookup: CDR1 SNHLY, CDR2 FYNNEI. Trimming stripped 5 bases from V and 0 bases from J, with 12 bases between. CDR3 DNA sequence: TGTGCCAGCAGTCTCTTAGCGGCTAGCACAGATACGCAGTATTTT. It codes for CASSLLAASTDTQYF.

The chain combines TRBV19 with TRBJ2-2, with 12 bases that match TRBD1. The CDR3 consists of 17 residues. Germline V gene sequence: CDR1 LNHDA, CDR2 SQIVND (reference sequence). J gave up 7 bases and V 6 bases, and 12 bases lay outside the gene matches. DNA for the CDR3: TGTGCCAGTAGGCCGGGGACAGGGGGCGTTCGGGGCGGGGAGCTGTTTTTT. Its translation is CASRPGTGGVRGGELFF.

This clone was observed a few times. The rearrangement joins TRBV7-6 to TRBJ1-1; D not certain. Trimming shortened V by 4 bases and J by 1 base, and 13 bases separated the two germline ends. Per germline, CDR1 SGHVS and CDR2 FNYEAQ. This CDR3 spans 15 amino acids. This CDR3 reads CASSSARGRNTEAFF. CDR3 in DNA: TGTGCCAGCAGCTCCGCCCGAGGCAGGAACACTGAAGCTTTCTTT.

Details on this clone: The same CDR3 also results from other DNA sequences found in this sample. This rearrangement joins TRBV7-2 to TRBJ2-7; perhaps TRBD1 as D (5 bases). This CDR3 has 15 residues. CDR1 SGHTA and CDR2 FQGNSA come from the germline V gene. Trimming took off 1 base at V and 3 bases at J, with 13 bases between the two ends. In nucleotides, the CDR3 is TGTGCCAGCAGCTTAGTGGGGCAGGGCGTCTACGAGCAGTACTTC. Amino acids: CASSLVGQGVYEQYF.

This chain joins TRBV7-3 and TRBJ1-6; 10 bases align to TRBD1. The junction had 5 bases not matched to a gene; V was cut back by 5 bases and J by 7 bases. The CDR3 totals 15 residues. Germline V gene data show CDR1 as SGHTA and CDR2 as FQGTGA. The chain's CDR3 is CASSRGQGRNSPLHF. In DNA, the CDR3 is TGTGCCAGCAGCCGGGGACAGGGGAGGAATTCACCCCTCCACTTT.

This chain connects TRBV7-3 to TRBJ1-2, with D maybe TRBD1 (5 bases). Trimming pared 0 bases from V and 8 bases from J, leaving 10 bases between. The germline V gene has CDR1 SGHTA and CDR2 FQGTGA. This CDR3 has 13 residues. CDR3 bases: TGTGCCAGCAGCTTAACCAGGGCAGAGGGCTACACCTTC. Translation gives CASSLTRAEGYTF.